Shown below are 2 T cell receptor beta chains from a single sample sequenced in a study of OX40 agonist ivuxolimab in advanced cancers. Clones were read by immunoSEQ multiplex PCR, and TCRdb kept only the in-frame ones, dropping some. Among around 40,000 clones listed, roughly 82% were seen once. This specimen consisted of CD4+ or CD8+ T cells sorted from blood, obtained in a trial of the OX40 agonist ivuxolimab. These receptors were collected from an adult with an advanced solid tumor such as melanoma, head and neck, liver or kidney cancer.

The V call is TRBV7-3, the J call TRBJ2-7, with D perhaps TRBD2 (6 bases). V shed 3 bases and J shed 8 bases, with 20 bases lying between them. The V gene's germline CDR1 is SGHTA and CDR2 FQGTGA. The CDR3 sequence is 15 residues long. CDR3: CASSFDGTGLRQQYF. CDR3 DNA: TGTGCCAGCAGCTTTGACGGGACTGGATTACGCCAGCAGTACTTC. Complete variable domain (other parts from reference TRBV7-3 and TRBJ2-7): GAGVSQTPSNKVTEKGKYVELRCDPISGHTALYWYRQSLGQGPEFLIYFQGTGAADDSGLPNDRFFAVRPEGSVSTLKIQRTERGDSAVYLCASSFDGTGLRQQYFGPGTRLTVT.

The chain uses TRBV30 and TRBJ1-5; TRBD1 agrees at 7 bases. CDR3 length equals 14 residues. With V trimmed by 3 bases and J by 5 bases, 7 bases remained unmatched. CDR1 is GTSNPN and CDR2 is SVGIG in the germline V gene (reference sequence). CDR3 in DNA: TGTGCCTGGAGACAGGGACAGTGGCATCAGCCCCAGCATTTT. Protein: CAWRQGQWHQPQHF.